Given below is one T cell receptor (beta chain) in context. No conserved phenylalanine or tryptophan is present at the end of the CDR3, so a read error is the likely explanation. This specimen comes from a study of tumor-infiltrating lymphocytes in primary liver carcinoma. TCR beta cDNA was reverse-transcribed from around 0.55 ug of total RNA. The reaction used a constant-region primer and ProtoScript II reverse transcriptase. Libraries for TCR beta were built through three nested multiplex PCR rounds, which together made up a slightly modified ARM-PCR procedure. TRBV1-TRBV30 forward primers and a C-beta reverse primer were used in the first two PCR rounds, which each ran for 10 cycles. TCRdb re-called the multiplex PCR reads through MiXCR, storing one row per CDR3 protein. In the table there are more than 20,000 distinct CDR3 sequences, 80% of which are singletons. Co-extracted RNA and DNA came from roughly 20-30 mg of unsorted bulk tissue.

Germline-derived CDR1 and CDR2 are MNHEY and SVGAGI. The CDR3 is made up of 15 amino acids. The material sequenced was liver tumor tissue from sampling region 2. Indicated subset: tumor region T2, inferior pole. This receptor was obtained from a woman aged 25-40 years with primary liver carcinoma and hepatitis B virus infection. V is TRBV6-5 and J is TRBJ2-2, with D uncertain. DNA of the CDR3: TGTGCCAGCAGTTACGCAGTGGACGGCACCAGGGAGCTGTTTGTT. Translated, it gives CASSYAVDGTRELFV.